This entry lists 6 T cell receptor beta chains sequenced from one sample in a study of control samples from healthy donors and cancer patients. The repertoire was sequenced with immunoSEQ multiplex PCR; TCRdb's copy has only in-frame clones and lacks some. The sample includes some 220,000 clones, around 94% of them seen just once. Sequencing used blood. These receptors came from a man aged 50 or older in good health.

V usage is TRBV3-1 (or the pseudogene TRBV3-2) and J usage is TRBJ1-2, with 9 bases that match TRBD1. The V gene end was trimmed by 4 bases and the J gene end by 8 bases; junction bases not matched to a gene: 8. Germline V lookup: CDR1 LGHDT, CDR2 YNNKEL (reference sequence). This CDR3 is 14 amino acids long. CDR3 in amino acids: CASSPRDREGGYTF. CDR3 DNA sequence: TGTGCCAGCAGCCCCCGGGACAGGGAGGGGGGCTACACCTTC.

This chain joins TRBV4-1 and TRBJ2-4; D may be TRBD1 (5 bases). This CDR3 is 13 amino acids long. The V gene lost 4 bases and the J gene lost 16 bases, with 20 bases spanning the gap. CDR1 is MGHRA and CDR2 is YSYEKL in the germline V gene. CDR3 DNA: TGCGCCAGCAGCCCTAGTGGGGCACCGGTCGGATACTTC. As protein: CASSPSGAPVGYF.

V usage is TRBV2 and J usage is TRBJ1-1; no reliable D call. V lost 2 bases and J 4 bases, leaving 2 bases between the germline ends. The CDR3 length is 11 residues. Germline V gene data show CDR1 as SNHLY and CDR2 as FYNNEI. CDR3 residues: CASSEFTEAFF. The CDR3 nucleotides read TGTGCCAGCAGTGAATTCACTGAAGCTTTCTTT. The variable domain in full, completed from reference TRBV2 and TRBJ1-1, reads EPEVTQTPSHQVTQMGQEVILRCVPISNHLYFYWYRQILGQKVEFLVSFYNNEISEKSEIFDDQFSVERPDGSNFTLKIRSTKLEDSAMYFCASSEFTEAFFGQGTRLTVV.

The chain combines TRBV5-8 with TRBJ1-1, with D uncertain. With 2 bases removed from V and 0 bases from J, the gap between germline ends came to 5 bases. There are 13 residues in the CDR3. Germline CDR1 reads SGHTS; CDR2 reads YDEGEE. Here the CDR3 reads CASSFGLNTEAFF. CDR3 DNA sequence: TGTGCCAGCAGCTTTGGCTTGAACACTGAAGCTTTCTTT.

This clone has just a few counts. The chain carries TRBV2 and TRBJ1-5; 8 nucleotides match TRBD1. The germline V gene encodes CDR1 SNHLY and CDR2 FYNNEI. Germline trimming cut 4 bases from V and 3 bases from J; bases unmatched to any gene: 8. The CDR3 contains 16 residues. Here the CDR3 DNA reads TGTGCCAGCAGTGGGCGGAGGGACAGGAACAATCAGCCCCAGCATTTT. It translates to CASSGRRDRNNQPQHF.

CDR3 nucleotide sequence: TGCAGCGTCGCGAAAGTAATCCTGAACACTGAAGCTTTCTTT. Residues: CSVAKVILNTEAFF. V is TRBV29-1 and J is TRBJ1-1; D uncertain. The germline V gene encodes CDR1 SQVTM and CDR2 ANQGSEA. The length of the CDR3 is 14 residues. V lost 6 bases to trimming and J lost 0 bases, with 14 bases between them.